The 21 T cell receptor beta chains listed next were all sequenced from one sample in a study of T cell responses to AZD1222 COVID-19 vaccine (dated by TCRdb to the early 2020s). The time point label on this specimen signifies: about 28 days (+/-7) after the second vaccine dose. Libraries were built with the immunoSEQ multiplex PCR assay. In its TCRdb copy, this immuneACCESS table keeps in-frame sequences only and misses some clones. Where compared with another copy, unresolved V genes explain less than half of these, and the others have no known cause. The sample contains some 140,000 clones, around 89% of them found a single time. Roughly a tenth of the sample rests with the top ten. Sequenced here: peripheral blood, sampled 28 days after the second AZD1222 dose. The receptors stem from an adult who received the AZD1222 COVID-19 vaccine.

V and J are TRBV7-2 and TRBJ2-1; TRBD2 aligns across 9 bases. The germline V gene has CDR1 SGHTA and CDR2 FQGNSA. V lost 5 bases and J lost 2; bases outside the gene matches: 4. The CDR3 has 15 residues. The CDR3 region has the DNA TGTGCCAGCAGCGGGCAGCGGGGGGCCTACAATGAGCAGTTCTTC. Its translation: CASSGQRGAYNEQFF. The full variable domain, with the rest looked up from reference TRBV7-2 and TRBJ2-1, is GAGVSQSPSNKVTEKGKDVELRCDPISGHTALYWYRQSLGQGLEFLIYFQGNSAPDKSGLPSDRFSAERTGGSVSTLTIQRTQQEDSAVYLCASSGQRGAYNEQFFGPGTRLTVL.

The V gene is TRBV19, the J gene TRBJ1-2; D remains unclear. The V gene's germline CDR1 is LNHDA and CDR2 SQIVND (reference sequence). The CDR3 consists of 14 residues. The V and J ends lost 5 bases and 4 bases respectively, with 14 bases between them. The CDR3 coding sequence is TGTGCCAGTAGTCCTCTAGAGGTTTCCTATGGCTACACCTTC. It translates to CASSPLEVSYGYTF.

The CDR3 reads CASSLGGSGGYTF. The CDR3 region has the DNA TGCGCCAGCAGCCTAGGGGGGTCCGGTGGCTACACCTTC. The genes are TRBV5-1 and TRBJ1-2; perhaps TRBD1 as D (6 bases). CDR1 is SGHRS and CDR2 is YFSETQ in the germline V gene. This CDR3 region has 13 residues. V was clipped by 4 bases and J by 7 bases, with 14 bases between them.

V is TRBV10-2 and J is TRBJ2-3; 9 nucleotides line up with TRBD2. CDR1 and CDR2 (germline): WSHSY, SAAADI. The CDR3 runs to 16 residues. The junction had 6 bases not matched to a gene; V was cut back by 3 bases and J by 2 bases. CDR3 DNA: TGCGCCAGCAGTGATTGGCGGGAGGGCCTCACAGATACGCAGTATTTT. Translating it yields CASSDWREGLTDTQYF.

The rearrangement joins TRBV7-8 to TRBJ1-3; TRBD1 might be the D (6 bases). Trimming took off 0 bases at V and 0 bases at J, with 15 bases between the two ends. The CDR3 consists of 18 residues. The germline V gene has CDR1 SGHVS and CDR2 FQNEAQ. The CDR3 nucleotides read TGTGCCAGCAGCTTAGCCGGCAGGGGCGAAAGCTCTGGAAACACCATATATTTT. Protein: CASSLAGRGESSGNTIYF.

The chain has TRBV5-1 and TRBJ1-3, with 8 bases matching TRBD1. Germline CDR1 is SGHRS and CDR2 is YFSETQ. The CDR3 runs 16 residues. Germline trimming cut 4 bases from V and 2 bases from J; bases unmatched to any gene: 8. Here the CDR3 reads CASSPSPQGAGNTIYF. The CDR3 nucleotides are TGCGCCAGCAGCCCGTCCCCACAGGGGGCTGGAAACACCATATATTTT.

DNA of the CDR3: TGTGCCAGCAGCACCCGACAGGGAGACTACAATGAGCAGTTCTTC. Its protein product is CASSTRQGDYNEQFF. The genes are TRBV9 and TRBJ2-1, with 7 bases lining up with TRBD1. CDR3 size: 15 residues. J gave up 3 bases and V 4 bases, and 7 bases lay outside the gene matches. Germline V gene sequence: CDR1 SGDLS, CDR2 YYNGEE.

About this clone: At one boundary the junction diverges from the germline segment, which might be a read error. The rearrangement joins TRBV27 to TRBJ1-2, with 9 bases aligning to TRBD1. Germline V lookup: CDR1 MNHEY, CDR2 SMNVEV (reference sequence). This CDR3 region has 14 residues. The CDR3 sequence: CASSPGTGSYRYTF. For the CDR3, the DNA is TGTGCCAGCAGTCCCGGGACAGGGAGCTATCGCTACACCTTC.

This rearrangement joins TRBV16 to TRBJ1-6, with TRBD1 matching over 7 bases. This CDR3 region has 17 residues. Per the germline V gene, CDR1 is KGHSY and CDR2 is FQNENV. Germline trimming cut 2 bases from V and 5 bases from J; bases unmatched to any gene: 9. CDR3 coding DNA: TGTGCCAGCAGCCAAAGGCGGACAGGACCGAATAATTCACCCCTCCACTTT. The encoded protein is CASSQRRTGPNNSPLHF. Looking up the rest from reference TRBV16 and TRBJ1-6 gives the full variable domain: GEEVAQTPKHLVRGEGQKAKLYCAPIKGHSYVFWYQQVLKNEFKFLISFQNENVFDETGMPKERFSAKCLPNSPCSLEIQATKLEDSAVYFCASSQRRTGPNNSPLHFGNGTRLTVT.

J is TRBJ1-2 and V is TRBV6-2 or TRBV6-3; D is undetermined. Germline-derived CDR1 and CDR2 are MNHEY and SVGEGT. This CDR3 has 14 amino acids. V dropped 2 bases and J dropped 6 bases, with 13 bases sitting between them. The DNA of the CDR3 is TGTGCCAGCAGTTACCGGGCAGGTATCCATGGCTACACCTTC. Amino acid sequence: CASSYRAGIHGYTF.

The rearrangement joins TRBV30 to TRBJ1-6; maybe TRBD1 (5 bases). The CDR3 sequence is 13 residues long. V was clipped by 1 base and J by 9 bases, with 10 bases between them. CDR1 and CDR2 (germline): GTSNPN, SVGIG (reference sequence). CDR3: CAWSGQLVSPLHF. The CDR3 DNA is TGTGCCTGGAGTGGACAGCTGGTTTCACCCCTCCACTTT.

The V and J genes are TRBV7-3 and TRBJ2-2; no clear D gene. The V end lost 4 bases, the J end lost 8 bases, and 14 bases lay between the germline ends. This CDR3 is built from 14 residues. The germline gives CDR1 SGHTA, CDR2 FQGTGA. CDR3 coding DNA: TGTGCCAGCAGCTCCCGCCCCAACGGAGGGGAGCTGTTTTTT. The encoded protein is CASSSRPNGGELFF.

This sequence joins TRBV2 and TRBJ1-5, with 7 bases that match TRBD1. The CDR3 length is 16 residues. The V and J ends lost 1 base and 7 bases, in that order; junction bases with no gene match: 10. Germline CDR1 SNHLY, CDR2 FYNNEI. CDR3 sequence reads: CASSEGGQRQRQPQHF. The CDR3 DNA reads as TGTGCCAGCAGTGAAGGGGGACAGAGACAAAGGCAGCCCCAGCATTTT.

The CDR3 region is CASQGLDTGELFF. The CDR3, as DNA: TGTGCCAGTCAGGGGTTAGACACCGGGGAGCTGTTTTTT. The rearrangement joins TRBV19 to TRBJ2-2; D possibly corresponds to TRBD1 (6 bases). The CDR3 length is 13 residues. The ends were cut back, 8 bases at V and 3 bases at J, with 10 bases in the middle. Germline-derived CDR1 and CDR2 are LNHDA and SQIVND (reference sequence). Using reference TRBV19 and TRBJ2-2 for the parts outside the CDR3, the full variable domain is DGGITQSPKYLFRKEGQNVTLSCEQNLNHDAMYWYRQDPGQGLRLIYYSQIVNDFQKGDIAEGYSVSREKKESFPLTVTSAQKNPTAFYLCASQGLDTGELFFGEGSRLTVL.

The chain is built from TRBV12-3 or TRBV12-4 and TRBJ2-3; 8 nucleotides match TRBD2. The ends lost 6 bases at V and 5 bases at J; junction bases unmatched: 4. The CDR3 is 13 amino acids. The CDR3 here is CASRGLAGDTQYF. The CDR3 DNA follows: TGTGCCAGCAGGGGCCTAGCGGGAGATACGCAGTATTTT.

The chain links TRBV9 to TRBJ2-2; D perhaps matches TRBD1 (6 bases). The ends were cut back, 0 bases at V and 8 bases at J, with 14 bases in the middle. This CDR3 has 15 amino acids. CDR1 SGDLS and CDR2 YYNGEE come from the germline V gene. The CDR3 DNA reads as TGTGCCAGCAGCGTAGACGAGGGGGTCGAAGGGGAGCTGTTTTTT. Translated, it gives CASSVDEGVEGELFF.

The rearrangement uses TRBV9 and TRBJ1-5, with D possibly matching TRBD1 (6 bases). Trimming removed 3 bases at V and 4 bases at J, with 11 bases between. The V gene's germline CDR1 is SGDLS and CDR2 YYNGEE. The CDR3 contains 14 residues. The chain's CDR3 is CASSEGGRNQPQHF. CDR3 coding DNA: TGTGCCAGCAGCGAGGGGGGTAGAAATCAGCCCCAGCATTTT.

The chain employs TRBV19 and TRBJ2-3; TRBD2 matches at 11 bases. The CDR3 runs to 15 residues. V dropped 3 bases and J dropped 7; count of bases not matched to a gene: 6. Germline CDR1 and CDR2: LNHDA and SQIVND (reference sequence). The CDR3 here is CASSMGGLAANTQYF. The CDR3 DNA sequence: TGTGCCAGTAGTATGGGGGGACTAGCGGCGAATACGCAGTATTTT.

The rearrangement links TRBV9 to TRBJ1-1, with D possibly matching TRBD1 (5 bases). The length of the CDR3 is 14 residues. Looked up from germline, CDR1 is SGDLS and CDR2 is YYNGEE. Trimming pared 10 bases from V and 11 bases from J, leaving 27 bases between. The DNA for the CDR3 is TGTGCCTCCACCCGGTTTGGAGGGGCAGAGGGGGCTTTCTTT. Residues: CASTRFGGAEGAFF.

This chain joins TRBV11-3 and TRBJ2-1; 8 nucleotides match TRBD2. V shed 1 base, J shed 6 bases, and the junction held 5 bases outside the gene matches. The CDR3 totals 15 residues. Germline V gene data show CDR1 as SGHNT and CDR2 as YENEEA. CDR3 sequence reads: CASSLVAGGLNEQFF. The DNA for the CDR3 is TGTGCCAGCAGCTTAGTGGCGGGGGGACTCAATGAGCAGTTCTTC.

The chain recombines TRBV19 with TRBJ2-1, with D possibly matching TRBD1 (6 bases). The V and J ends lost 6 bases and 3 bases respectively, with 15 bases between them. Germline V gene lookup returns CDR1 LNHDA and CDR2 SQIVND (reference sequence). The CDR3 consists of 15 residues. In nucleotides, the CDR3 is TGTGCCAGTAGCCTACAGGGTGGTGTCTACAATGAGCAGTTCTTC. The encoded protein is CASSLQGGVYNEQFF.